This is a list of T cell receptor beta chains from one sample in a study of T cell changes during pregnancy in multiple sclerosis. TCRdb's table, derived via immunoSEQ multiplex PCR, lists solely in-frame clones and lacks some. The sample consists of 90,000 to 120,000 clones, 85% to 95% of them appearing once. This specimen consisted of peripheral blood, obtained in the third trimester of pregnancy. These receptors all come from a female donor in good health, enrolled as a control in a pregnancy study. Both conserved end residues are part of each CDR3. Fields, in order: J gene, D gene, clone size, V gene, CDR3 protein, CDR3 DNA. A D gene is named only where the DNA matches it firmly. Clone size, where shown, is once, few, many, or a class for clones that have expanded.

TRBJ2-7 TRBD1 - TRBV15 CATAGTGSYEQYF TGTGCCACGGCCGGGACAGGGTCTTACGAGCAGTACTTC
TRBJ1-2 - - TRBV6-5 CASRPVYHNYGYTF TGTGCCAGCAGGCCAGTGTACCATAACTATGGCTACACCTTC
TRBJ1-2 TRBD1 - TRBV9 CASSDDRGTRGYTF TGTGCCAGCAGCGACGACAGGGGGACTCGTGGCTACACCTTC
TRBJ2-2 - - TRBV5-4 CASSLVGGPRDTGELFF TGTGCCAGCAGCTTGGTTGGAGGGCCGAGAGACACCGGGGAGCTGTTTTTT
TRBJ2-5 TRBD1 - TRBV11-3 CASSLQGVVGETQYF TGTGCCAGCAGCTTACAGGGGGTTGTCGGTGAGACCCAGTACTTC
TRBJ2-6 TRBD1 - TRBV9 CASSVGGGTGSSGANVLTF TGTGCCAGCAGCGTAGGGGGGGGGACAGGGAGTTCTGGGGCCAACGTCCTGACTTTC
TRBJ2-6 - once TRBV28 CASSRMGGSGANVLTF TGTGCCAGCAGTAGGATGGGCGGGTCTGGGGCCAACGTCCTGACTTTC
TRBJ1-1 - once TRBV7-6 CASSQGGGEAFF TGTGCCAGCAGCCAAGGCGGGGGGGAAGCTTTCTTT
TRBJ1-5 - - TRBV27 CASSAQGSNQPQHF TGTGCCAGCAGCGCACAGGGAAGCAATCAGCCCCAGCATTTT
TRBJ2-7 - - TRBV5-1 CASSLGSGYEQYF TGCGCCAGCAGCTTGGGGTCCGGGTACGAGCAGTACTTC
TRBJ1-2 - once TRBV7-8 CASSLVSISGYTF TGTGCCAGCAGCTTAGTCAGTATCTCCGGCTACACCTTC
TRBJ2-7 TRBD1 - TRBV9 CASSVGTATDEQYF TGTGCCAGCAGCGTCGGGACAGCAACGGACGAGCAGTACTTC
TRBJ2-7 - - TRBV7-9 CASSSRDTEVDEQYF TGTGCCAGCAGCTCCCGGGACACCGAAGTGGACGAGCAGTACTTC
TRBJ2-1 - - TRBV6-5 CASSYSRRRNEQFF TGTGCCAGCAGTTACTCGAGAAGGAGGAATGAGCAGTTCTTC
TRBJ1-1 - - TRBV21-1 CASSNRDRVANTEAFF TGTGCCAGCAGCAACAGGGACAGGGTGGCGAACACTGAAGCTTTCTTT
TRBJ2-7 TRBD1 - TRBV11-3 CASSWGTATSYEQYF TGTGCCAGCAGCTGGGGGACAGCCACATCCTACGAGCAGTACTTC
TRBJ2-5 - - TRBV2 CASSQGSSQTQYF TGTGCCAGCAGTCAGGGTTCGTCGCAGACCCAGTACTTC
TRBJ2-7 TRBD1 once TRBV18 CASSSAGTGAYEQYF TGTGCCAGCTCATCAGCCGGGACAGGAGCCTACGAGCAGTACTTC
TRBJ1-3 - - TRBV7-2 CASSLRETGNTIYF TGTGCCAGCAGCTTAAGGGAGACTGGAAACACCATATATTTT
TRBJ2-1 - - TRBV2 CASSESSGGQYNEQFF TGTGCCAGCAGTGAATCCTCGGGGGGCCAGTACAATGAGCAGTTCTTC
TRBJ2-7 - - TRBV29-1 CSVPVLGRAVHEQYF TGCAGCGTGCCTGTCCTCGGCAGGGCGGTCCACGAGCAGTACTTC
TRBJ2-3 - - TRBV4-1 CASSQEQGNTDTQYF TGCGCCAGCAGCCAAGAGCAGGGGAACACAGATACGCAGTATTTT
TRBJ1-2 - - TRBV6-4 CASTPEAGSYGYTF TGTGCCAGCACCCCGGAGGCAGGCTCCTATGGCTACACCTTC
TRBJ1-5 TRBD1 - TRBV23-1 CASSQSRVGTGGLSNQPQHF TGCGCCAGCAGTCAATCTCGAGTTGGGACAGGGGGACTTAGCAATCAGCCCCAGCATTTT
TRBJ2-5 - - TRBV11-2 CASSFTTLQETQYF TGTGCCAGCAGCTTTACGACACTTCAAGAGACCCAGTACTTC
TRBJ1-3 - - TRBV5-4 CASSSVGGLSGNTIYF TGTGCCAGCAGCTCCGTGGGGGGGCTATCTGGAAACACCATATATTTT
TRBJ2-7 TRBD1 - TRBV6-1 CASSPIRGPLYEQYF TGTGCCAGCAGCCCAATCAGGGGGCCGCTCTACGAGCAGTACTTC
TRBJ1-5 - - TRBV4-1 CASSQDPSRGDSNQPQHF TGCGCCAGCAGCCAAGATCCCAGCAGGGGCGATAGCAATCAGCCCCAGCATTTT
TRBJ1-6 - - TRBV9 CASSVTGDNSPLHF TGTGCCAGCAGCGTAACCGGAGATAATTCACCCCTCCACTTT
TRBJ2-7 TRBD1 - TRBV11-3 CASSLRTGAYEQYF TGTGCCAGCAGCTTGCGGACAGGCGCCTACGAGCAGTACTTC
TRBJ1-4 - - TRBV6-5 CASSYSGGGEKLFF TGTGCCAGCAGTTACTCAGGGGGTGGGGAAAAACTGTTTTTT
TRBJ2-7 - - TRBV5-1 CASSFGQSYEQYF TGCGCCAGCAGTTTTGGACAGTCCTACGAGCAGTACTTC
TRBJ2-5 TRBD2 - TRBV2 CASSALAGEPRPQETQYF TGTGCCAGCAGCGCACTAGCGGGGGAGCCGAGACCACAAGAGACCCAGTACTTC
TRBJ1-3 - - TRBV5-6 CASSLVGQGNTIYF TGTGCCAGCAGCTTGGTGGGACAAGGAAACACCATATATTTT
TRBJ2-1 TRBD2 - TRBV12-5 CASGFTGLAGGSYNEQFF TGTGCTAGTGGTTTCACGGGACTAGCGGGGGGATCCTACAATGAGCAGTTCTTC
TRBJ1-5 TRBD1 few TRBV2 CATGQAVQPQHF TGTGCCACTGGACAGGCCGTTCAGCCCCAGCATTTT
TRBJ2-1 - once TRBV30 CAWSMGHDEQFF TGTGCCTGGAGTATGGGCCACGATGAGCAGTTCTTC
TRBJ1-1 - - TRBV9 CASSGGGGKEEAFF TGTGCCAGCAGCGGGGGGGGTGGGAAAGAGGAAGCCTTCTTT
TRBJ2-2 - - TRBV7-9 CASSRQDSTGELFF TGTGCCAGCAGCCGACAGGATAGCACCGGGGAGCTGTTTTTT
TRBJ1-1 - - TRBV30 CAWSVPGPSNTEAFF TGTGCCTGGAGTGTTCCAGGCCCGTCCAACACTGAAGCTTTCTTT
TRBJ1-1 TRBD1 - TRBV19 CASSQTGWGTEAFF TGTGCCAGTAGTCAGACAGGGTGGGGCACTGAAGCTTTCTTT
TRBJ1-1 - - TRBV29-1 CSVGVGAHTEAFF TGCAGCGTTGGAGTAGGAGCACACACTGAAGCTTTCTTT
TRBJ1-6 - - TRBV11-2 CASSHPDGMRSYNSPLHF TGTGCCAGCAGCCACCCAGACGGGATGCGGTCCTATAATTCACCCCTCCACTTT
TRBJ2-3 TRBD2 - TRBV2 CASSRTSGASADTQYF TGTGCCAGCAGTCGGACTAGCGGGGCTTCCGCGGATACGCAGTATTTT
TRBJ1-3 - few TRBV6-1 CASSEWDGGSGNTIYF TGTGCCAGCAGTGAATGGGATGGAGGGTCCGGAAACACCATATATTTT
TRBJ1-2 TRBD1 - TRBV4-3 CASSQESRDRGNYGYTF TGCGCCAGCAGCCAAGAAAGCCGGGACAGGGGGAACTATGGCTACACCTTC
TRBJ2-5 - - TRBV7-9 CASSSYRGQETQYF TGTGCCAGCAGCTCGTACAGAGGGCAAGAGACCCAGTACTTC
TRBJ2-1 - - TRBV7-9 CASSHTGSAYNEQFF TGTGCCAGCAGCCACACCGGTAGCGCCTACAATGAGCAGTTCTTC
TRBJ1-2 - - TRBV7-2 CASSLAGGRDYGYTF TGTGCCAGCAGCTTAGCAGGGGGAAGGGACTATGGCTACACCTTC
TRBJ1-5 - - TRBV5-4 CASSLGGPGSNQPQHF TGTGCCAGCAGCTTGGGCGGGCCGGGTAGCAATCAGCCCCAGCATTTT
TRBJ1-1 TRBD1 - TRBV5-6 CASSSAPGQRNTEAFF TGTGCCAGCAGCTCGGCCCCGGGACAGAGGAACACTGAAGCTTTCTTT
TRBJ1-2 TRBD1 - TRBV14 CASRTGGGYGYTF TGTGCCAGCAGGACAGGGGGCGGCTATGGCTACACCTTC
TRBJ2-1 TRBD2 - TRBV4-3 CASSPGLATYNEQFF TGCGCCAGCAGCCCGGGACTAGCCACCTACAATGAGCAGTTCTTC